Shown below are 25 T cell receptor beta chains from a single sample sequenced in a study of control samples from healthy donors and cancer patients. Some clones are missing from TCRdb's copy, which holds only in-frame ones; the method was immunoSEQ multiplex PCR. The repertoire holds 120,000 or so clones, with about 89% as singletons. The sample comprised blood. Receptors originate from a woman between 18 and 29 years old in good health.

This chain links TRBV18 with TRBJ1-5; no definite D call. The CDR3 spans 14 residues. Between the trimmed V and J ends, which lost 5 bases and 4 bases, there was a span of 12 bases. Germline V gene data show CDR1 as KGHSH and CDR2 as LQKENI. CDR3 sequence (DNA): TGTGCCAGCTCATCGAGCGACACTAATCAGCCCCAGCATTTT. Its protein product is CASSSSDTNQPQHF.

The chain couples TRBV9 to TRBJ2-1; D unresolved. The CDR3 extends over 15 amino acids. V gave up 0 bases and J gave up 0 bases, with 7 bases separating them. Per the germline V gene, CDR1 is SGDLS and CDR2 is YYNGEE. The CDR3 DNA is TGTGCCAGCAGCGTAGGGCTAGGCTCCTACAATGAGCAGTTCTTC. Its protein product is CASSVGLGSYNEQFF.

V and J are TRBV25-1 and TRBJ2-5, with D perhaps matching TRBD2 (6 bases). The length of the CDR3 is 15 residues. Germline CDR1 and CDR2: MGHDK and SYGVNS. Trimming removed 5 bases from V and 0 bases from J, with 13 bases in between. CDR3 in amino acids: CASSIRDWYQETQYF. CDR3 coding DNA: TGTGCCAGCAGTATCAGGGACTGGTACCAAGAGACCCAGTACTTC. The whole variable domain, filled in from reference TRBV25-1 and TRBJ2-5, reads EADIYQTPRYLVIGTGKKITLECSQTMGHDKMYWYQQDPGMELHLIHYSYGVNSTEKGDLSSESTVSRIRTEHFPLTLESARPSHTSQYLCASSIRDWYQETQYFGPGTRLLVL.

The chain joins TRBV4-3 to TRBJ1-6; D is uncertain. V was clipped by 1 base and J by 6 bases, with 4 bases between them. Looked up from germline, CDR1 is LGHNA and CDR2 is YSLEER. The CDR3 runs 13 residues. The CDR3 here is CASSQAINSPLHF. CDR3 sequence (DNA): TGCGCCAGCAGCCAAGCCATTAATTCACCCCTCCACTTT.

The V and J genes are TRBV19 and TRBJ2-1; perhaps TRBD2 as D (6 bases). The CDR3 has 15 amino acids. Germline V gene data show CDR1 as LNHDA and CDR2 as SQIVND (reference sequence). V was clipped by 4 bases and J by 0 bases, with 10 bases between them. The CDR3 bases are TGTGCCAGTAGTACAGGACTAAACTCCTACAATGAGCAGTTCTTC. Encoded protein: CASSTGLNSYNEQFF.

The CDR3 nucleotides are TGTGCCAGCAGACCCGGGACACCAAATCAGCCCCAGCATTTT. It is translated as CASRPGTPNQPQHF. This chain uses TRBV2 with TRBJ1-5; D may be TRBD1 (6 bases). CDR3 size: 14 residues. The V and J ends lost 6 bases and 4 bases respectively, with 13 bases between them. Germline V lookup: CDR1 SNHLY, CDR2 FYNNEI.

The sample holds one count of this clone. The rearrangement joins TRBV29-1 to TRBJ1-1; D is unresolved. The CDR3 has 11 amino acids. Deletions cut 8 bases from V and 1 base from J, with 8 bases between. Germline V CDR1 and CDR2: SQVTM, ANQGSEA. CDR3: CSCTPNTEAFF. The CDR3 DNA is TGCAGCTGCACACCGAACACTGAAGCTTTCTTT. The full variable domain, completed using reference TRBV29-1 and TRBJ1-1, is SAVISQKPSRDICQRGTSLTIQCQVDSQVTMMFWYRQQPGQSLTLIATANQGSEATYESGFVIDKFPISRPNLTFSTLTVSNMSPEDSSIYLCSCTPNTEAFFGQGTRLTVV.

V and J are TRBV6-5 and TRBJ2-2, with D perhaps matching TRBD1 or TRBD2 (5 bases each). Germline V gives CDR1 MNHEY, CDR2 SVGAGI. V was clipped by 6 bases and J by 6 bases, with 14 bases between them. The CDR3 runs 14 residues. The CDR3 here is CASSLLGEPGELFF. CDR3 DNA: TGTGCCAGCAGCCTACTAGGGGAACCCGGGGAGCTGTTTTTT.

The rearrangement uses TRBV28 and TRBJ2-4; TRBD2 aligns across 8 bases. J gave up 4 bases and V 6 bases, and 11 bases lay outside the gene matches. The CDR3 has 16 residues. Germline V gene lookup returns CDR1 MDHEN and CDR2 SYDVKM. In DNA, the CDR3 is TGTGCCAGCAGAGCGGGAGAGACAAGAATTAAAAACATTCAGTACTTC. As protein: CASRAGETRIKNIQYF.

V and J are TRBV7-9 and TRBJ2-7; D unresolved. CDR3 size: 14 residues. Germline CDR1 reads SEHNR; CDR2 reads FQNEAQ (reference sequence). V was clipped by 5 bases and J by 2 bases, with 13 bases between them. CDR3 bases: TGTGCCAGCAGCCAGGCGGCTGGGGCCTACGAGCAGTACTTC. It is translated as CASSQAAGAYEQYF.

CDR3 nucleotide sequence: TGTGCCAGCAGTACTTTCTCGGCCTACGAGCAGTACTTC. This encodes CASSTFSAYEQYF. The chain carries TRBV28 and TRBJ2-7; D is unresolved. CDR1 and CDR2 (germline): MDHEN, SYDVKM. Trimming removed 5 bases from V and 2 bases from J, with 10 bases in between. The CDR3 length is 13 residues.

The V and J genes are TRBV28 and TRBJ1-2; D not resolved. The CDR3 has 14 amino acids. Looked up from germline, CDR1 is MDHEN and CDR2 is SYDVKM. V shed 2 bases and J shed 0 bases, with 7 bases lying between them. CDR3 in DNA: TGTGCCAGCAGTTTAACAGCGACTAACTATGGCTACACCTTC. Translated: CASSLTATNYGYTF.

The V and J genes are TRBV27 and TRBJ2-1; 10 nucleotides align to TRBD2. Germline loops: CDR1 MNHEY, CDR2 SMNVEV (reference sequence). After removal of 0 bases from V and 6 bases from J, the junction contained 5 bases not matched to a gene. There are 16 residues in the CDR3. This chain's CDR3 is CASSLSLAGASNEQFF. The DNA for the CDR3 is TGTGCCAGCAGTTTATCCCTAGCGGGAGCATCCAATGAGCAGTTCTTC.

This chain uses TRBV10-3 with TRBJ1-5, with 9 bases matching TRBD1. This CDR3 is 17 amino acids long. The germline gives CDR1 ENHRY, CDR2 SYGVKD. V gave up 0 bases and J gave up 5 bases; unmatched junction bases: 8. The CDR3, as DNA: TGTGCCATCAGTGAGTCTTTCGGGACAGGGCCAGATCAGCCCCAGCATTTT. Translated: CAISESFGTGPDQPQHF.

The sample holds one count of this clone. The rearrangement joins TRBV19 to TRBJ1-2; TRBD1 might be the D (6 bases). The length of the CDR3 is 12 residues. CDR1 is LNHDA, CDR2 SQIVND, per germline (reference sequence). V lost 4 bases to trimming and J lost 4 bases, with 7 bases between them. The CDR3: CASSRTVYGYTF. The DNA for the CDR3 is TGTGCCAGTAGTAGGACAGTCTATGGCTACACCTTC.

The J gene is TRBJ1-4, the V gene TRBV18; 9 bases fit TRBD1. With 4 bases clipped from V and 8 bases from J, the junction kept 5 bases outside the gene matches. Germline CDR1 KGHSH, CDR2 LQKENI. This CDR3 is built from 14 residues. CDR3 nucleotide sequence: TGTGCCAGCTCACAACAGGGGGCGCGGGAAAAACTGTTTTTT. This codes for CASSQQGAREKLFF.

CDR3 in amino acids: CATSDLLRGEQYF. As DNA, the CDR3 is TGTGCCACCAGTGATTTGCTTAGGGGCGAGCAGTACTTC. The rearrangement links TRBV24-1 to TRBJ2-7, with D possibly TRBD1 on 5 matching bases. V lost 0 bases, J lost 6 bases, and 8 bases lay in between. This CDR3 region has 13 residues. The germline V gene has CDR1 KGHDR and CDR2 SFDVKD.

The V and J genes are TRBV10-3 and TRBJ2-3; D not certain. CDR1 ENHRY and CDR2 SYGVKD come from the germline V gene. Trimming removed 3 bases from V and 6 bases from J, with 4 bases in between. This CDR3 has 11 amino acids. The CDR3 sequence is CAISEFDTQYF. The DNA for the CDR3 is TGTGCCATCAGTGAATTTGATACGCAGTATTTT.

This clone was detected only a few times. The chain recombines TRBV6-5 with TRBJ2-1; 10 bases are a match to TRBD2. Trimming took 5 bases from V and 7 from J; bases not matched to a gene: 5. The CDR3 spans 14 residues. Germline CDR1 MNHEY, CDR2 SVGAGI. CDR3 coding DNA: TGTGCCAGCAGTCCGGGACTAGCGTTAAATGAGCAGTTCTTC. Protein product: CASSPGLALNEQFF.

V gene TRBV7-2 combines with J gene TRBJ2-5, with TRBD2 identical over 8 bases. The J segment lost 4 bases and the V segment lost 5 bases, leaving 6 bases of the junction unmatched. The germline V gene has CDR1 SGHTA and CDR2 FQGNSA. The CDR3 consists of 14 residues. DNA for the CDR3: TGTGCCAGCAGCCGCAGCGCGGGAGGAGAGACCCAGTACTTC. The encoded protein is CASSRSAGGETQYF. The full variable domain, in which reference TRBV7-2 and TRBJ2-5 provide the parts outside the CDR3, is GAGVSQSPSNKVTEKGKDVELRCDPISGHTALYWYRQSLGQGLEFLIYFQGNSAPDKSGLPSDRFSAERTGGSVSTLTIQRTQQEDSAVYLCASSRSAGGETQYFGPGTRLLVL.

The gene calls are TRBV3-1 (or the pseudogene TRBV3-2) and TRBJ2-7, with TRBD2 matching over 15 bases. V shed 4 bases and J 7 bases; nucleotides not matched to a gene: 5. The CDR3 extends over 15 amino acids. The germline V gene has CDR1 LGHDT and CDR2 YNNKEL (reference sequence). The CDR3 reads CASSLGLAGGGEQYF. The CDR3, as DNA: TGTGCCAGCAGCCTAGGACTAGCGGGAGGGGGGGAGCAGTACTTC.

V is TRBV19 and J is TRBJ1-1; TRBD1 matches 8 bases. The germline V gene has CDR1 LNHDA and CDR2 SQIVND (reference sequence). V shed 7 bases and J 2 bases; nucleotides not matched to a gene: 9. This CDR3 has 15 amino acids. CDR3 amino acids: CASTLAGGGNTEAFF. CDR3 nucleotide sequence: TGTGCCAGTACCCTTGCAGGGGGCGGTAACACTGAAGCTTTCTTT. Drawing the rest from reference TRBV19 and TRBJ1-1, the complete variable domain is DGGITQSPKYLFRKEGQNVTLSCEQNLNHDAMYWYRQDPGQGLRLIYYSQIVNDFQKGDIAEGYSVSREKKESFPLTVTSAQKNPTAFYLCASTLAGGGNTEAFFGQGTRLTVV.

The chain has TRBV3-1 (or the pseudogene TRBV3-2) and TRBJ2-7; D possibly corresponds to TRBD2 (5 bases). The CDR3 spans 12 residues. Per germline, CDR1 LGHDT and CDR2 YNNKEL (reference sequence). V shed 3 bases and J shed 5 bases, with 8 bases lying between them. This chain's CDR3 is CASSQSGNEQYF. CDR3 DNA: TGTGCCAGCAGCCAGAGCGGTAACGAGCAGTACTTC.

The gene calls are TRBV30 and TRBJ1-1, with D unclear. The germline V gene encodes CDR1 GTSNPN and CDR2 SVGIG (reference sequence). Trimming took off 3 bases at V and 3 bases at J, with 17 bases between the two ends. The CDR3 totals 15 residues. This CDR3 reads CAWRDKKRRHTEAFF. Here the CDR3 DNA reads TGTGCCTGGAGAGACAAAAAGAGAAGGCACACTGAAGCTTTCTTT.

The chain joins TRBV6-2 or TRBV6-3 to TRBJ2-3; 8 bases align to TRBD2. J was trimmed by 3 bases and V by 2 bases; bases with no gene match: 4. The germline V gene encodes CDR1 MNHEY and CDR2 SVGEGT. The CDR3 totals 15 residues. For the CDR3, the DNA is TGTGCCAGCAGTTACCAAGCGGGGGCTACAGATACGCAGTATTTT. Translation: CASSYQAGATDTQYF.